This entry concerns a single T cell receptor beta chain. The sample comes from a study of beta chain features in type 1 diabetes. Every isolated RNA sample was fully reverse transcribed, so sequencing captured expressed TCRB transcripts. Regulatory, naive and central memory T cell samples averaged approximately 3.8 million reads. The assay was immunoSEQ multiplex PCR, and TCRdb's table has in-frame clones only and misses some. This table has under 800,000 clones, around a sixth appearing once. This TCR came from a man between 18 and 29 years old in good health. Material for sequencing was naive CD4+ T cells from blood.

The CDR3 DNA follows: TGCGCCAGCAGCCAAGCGAGGAAAACAGATACGCAGTATTTT. This gives the protein CASSQARKTDTQYF. The J gene is TRBJ2-3, the V gene TRBV4-3; D unresolved. Trimming removed 1 base at V and 3 bases at J, with 8 bases between. The CDR3 has 14 residues. The germline gives CDR1 LGHNA, CDR2 YSLEER.